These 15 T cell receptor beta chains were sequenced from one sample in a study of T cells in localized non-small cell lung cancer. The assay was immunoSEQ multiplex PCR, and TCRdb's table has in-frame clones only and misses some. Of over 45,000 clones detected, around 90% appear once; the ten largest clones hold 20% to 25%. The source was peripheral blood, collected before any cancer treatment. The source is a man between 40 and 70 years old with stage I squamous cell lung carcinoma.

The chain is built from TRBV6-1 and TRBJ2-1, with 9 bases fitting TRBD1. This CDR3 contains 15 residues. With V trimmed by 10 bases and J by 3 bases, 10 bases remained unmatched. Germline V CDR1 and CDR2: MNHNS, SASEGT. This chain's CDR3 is CATLAGTGYYNEQFF. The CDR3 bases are TGTGCCACGCTCGCCGGGACAGGGTACTACAATGAGCAGTTCTTC.

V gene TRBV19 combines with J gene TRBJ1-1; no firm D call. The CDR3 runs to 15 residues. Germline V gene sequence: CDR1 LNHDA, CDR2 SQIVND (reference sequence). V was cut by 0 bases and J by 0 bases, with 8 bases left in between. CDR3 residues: CASSIDGRVNTEAFF. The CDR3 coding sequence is TGTGCCAGTAGTATAGATGGGAGGGTGAACACTGAAGCTTTCTTT.

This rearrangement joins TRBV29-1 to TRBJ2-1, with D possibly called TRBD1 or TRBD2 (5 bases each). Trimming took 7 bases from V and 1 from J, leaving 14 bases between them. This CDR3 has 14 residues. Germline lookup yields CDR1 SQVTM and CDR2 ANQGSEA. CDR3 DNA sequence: TGCAGCGCCCGTGGGACGGGGTCCTACAATGAGCAGTTCTTC. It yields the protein CSARGTGSYNEQFF.

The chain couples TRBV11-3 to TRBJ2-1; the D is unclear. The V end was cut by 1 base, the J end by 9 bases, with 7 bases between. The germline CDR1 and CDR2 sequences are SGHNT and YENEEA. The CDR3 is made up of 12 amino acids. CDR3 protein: CASSLGVGEQFF. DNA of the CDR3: TGTGCCAGCAGCTTAGGGGTGGGTGAGCAGTTCTTC.

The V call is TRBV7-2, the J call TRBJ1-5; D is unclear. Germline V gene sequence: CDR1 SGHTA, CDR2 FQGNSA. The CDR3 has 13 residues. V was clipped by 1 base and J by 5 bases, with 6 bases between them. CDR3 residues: CASSLGTDQPQHF. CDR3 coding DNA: TGTGCCAGCAGCTTAGGGACTGATCAGCCCCAGCATTTT.

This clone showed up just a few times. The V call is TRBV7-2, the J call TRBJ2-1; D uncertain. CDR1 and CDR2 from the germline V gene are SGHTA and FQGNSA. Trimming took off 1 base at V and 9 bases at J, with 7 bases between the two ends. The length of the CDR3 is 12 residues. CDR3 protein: CASSLGLGEQFF. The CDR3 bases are TGTGCCAGCAGCTTAGGGTTGGGTGAGCAGTTCTTC.

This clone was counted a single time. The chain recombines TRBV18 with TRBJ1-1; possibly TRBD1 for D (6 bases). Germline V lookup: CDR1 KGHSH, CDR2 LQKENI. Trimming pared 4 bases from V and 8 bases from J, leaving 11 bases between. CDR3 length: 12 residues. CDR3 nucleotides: TGTGCCAGCTCACTCCGGGACAACGAAGCTTTCTTT. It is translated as CASSLRDNEAFF.

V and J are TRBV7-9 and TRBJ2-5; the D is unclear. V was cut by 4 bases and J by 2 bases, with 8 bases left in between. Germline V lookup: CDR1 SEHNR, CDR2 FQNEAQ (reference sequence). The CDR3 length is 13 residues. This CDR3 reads CASSSRLQETQYF. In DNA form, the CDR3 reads TGTGCCAGCAGCTCTAGGCTACAAGAGACCCAGTACTTC.

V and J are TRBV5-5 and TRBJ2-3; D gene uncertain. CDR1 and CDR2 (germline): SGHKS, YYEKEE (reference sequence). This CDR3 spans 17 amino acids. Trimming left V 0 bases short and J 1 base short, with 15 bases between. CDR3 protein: CASSLAYGVPGTDTQYF. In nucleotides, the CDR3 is TGTGCCAGCAGCTTGGCCTACGGTGTGCCGGGCACAGATACGCAGTATTTT.

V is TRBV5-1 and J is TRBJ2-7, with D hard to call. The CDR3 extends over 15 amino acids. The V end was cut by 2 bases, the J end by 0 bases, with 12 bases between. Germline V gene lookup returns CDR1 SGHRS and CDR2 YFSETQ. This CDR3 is CASSFIRKSSYEQYF. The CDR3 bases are TGCGCCAGCAGCTTTATCCGGAAGAGCTCCTACGAGCAGTACTTC.

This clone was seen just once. For the CDR3, the DNA is TGTGCCAGCGCCATGGAGGGGAGAAACACCGGGGAGCTGTTTTTT. Encoded protein: CASAMEGRNTGELFF. The chain carries TRBV2 and TRBJ2-2, with a tentative D call TRBD2 (6 bases). Germline V gene sequence: CDR1 SNHLY, CDR2 FYNNEI. This CDR3 has 15 amino acids. Trimming removed 8 bases at V and 2 bases at J, with 15 bases between.

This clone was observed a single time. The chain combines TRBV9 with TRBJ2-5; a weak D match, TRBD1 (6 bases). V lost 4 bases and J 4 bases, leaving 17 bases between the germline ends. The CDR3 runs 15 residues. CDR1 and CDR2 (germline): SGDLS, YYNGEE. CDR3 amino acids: CASSLSGTNLETQYF. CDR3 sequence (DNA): TGTGCCAGCAGCCTAAGTGGGACAAACTTAGAGACCCAGTACTTC.

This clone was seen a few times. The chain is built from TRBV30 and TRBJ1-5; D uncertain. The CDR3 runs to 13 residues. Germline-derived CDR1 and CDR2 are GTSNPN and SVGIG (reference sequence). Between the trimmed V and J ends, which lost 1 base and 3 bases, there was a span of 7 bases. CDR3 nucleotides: TGTGCCTGGAGTGAAGTGGCCAATCAGCCCCAGCATTTT. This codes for CAWSEVANQPQHF.

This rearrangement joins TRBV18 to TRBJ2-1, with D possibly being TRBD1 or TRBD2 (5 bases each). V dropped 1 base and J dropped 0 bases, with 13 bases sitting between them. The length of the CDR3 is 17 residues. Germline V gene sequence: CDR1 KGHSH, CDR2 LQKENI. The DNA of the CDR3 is TGTGCCAGCTCACCACGGGACGCTTCGAGCTCCTACAATGAGCAGTTCTTC. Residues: CASSPRDASSSYNEQFF.

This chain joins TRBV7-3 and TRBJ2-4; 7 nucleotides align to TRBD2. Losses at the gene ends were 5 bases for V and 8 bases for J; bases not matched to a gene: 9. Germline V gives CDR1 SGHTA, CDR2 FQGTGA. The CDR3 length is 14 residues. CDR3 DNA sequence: TGTGCCAGCAGCGTAGTTCTCGCGGGGGACATTCAGTACTTC. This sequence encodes CASSVVLAGDIQYF.